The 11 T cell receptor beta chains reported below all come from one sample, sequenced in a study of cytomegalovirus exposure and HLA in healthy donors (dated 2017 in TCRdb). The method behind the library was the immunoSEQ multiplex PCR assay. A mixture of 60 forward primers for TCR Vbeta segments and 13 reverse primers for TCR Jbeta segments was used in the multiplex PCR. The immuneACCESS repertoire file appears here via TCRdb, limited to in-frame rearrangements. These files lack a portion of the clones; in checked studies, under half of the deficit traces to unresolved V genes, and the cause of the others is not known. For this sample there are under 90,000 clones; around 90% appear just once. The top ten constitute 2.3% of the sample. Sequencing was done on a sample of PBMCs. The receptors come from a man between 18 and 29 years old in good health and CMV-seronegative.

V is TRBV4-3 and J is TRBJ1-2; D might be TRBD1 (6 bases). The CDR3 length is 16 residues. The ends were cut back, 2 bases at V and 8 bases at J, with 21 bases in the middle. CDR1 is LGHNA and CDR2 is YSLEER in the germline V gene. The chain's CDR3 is CASSQQGGGLSGGYTF. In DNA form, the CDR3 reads TGCGCCAGCAGCCAACAGGGCGGGGGGCTATCGGGAGGCTACACCTTC.

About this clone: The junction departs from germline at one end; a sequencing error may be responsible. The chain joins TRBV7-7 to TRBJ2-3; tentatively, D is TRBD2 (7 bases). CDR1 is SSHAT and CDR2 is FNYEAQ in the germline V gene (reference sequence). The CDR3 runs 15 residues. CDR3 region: CASSRTGGSTDTQYF. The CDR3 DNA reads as TGTGCTAGCAGCCGAACGGGGGGCAGTACAGATACGCAGTATTTT.

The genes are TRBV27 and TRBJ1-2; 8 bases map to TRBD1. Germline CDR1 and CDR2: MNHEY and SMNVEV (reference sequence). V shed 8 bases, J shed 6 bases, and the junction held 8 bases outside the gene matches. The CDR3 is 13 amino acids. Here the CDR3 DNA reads TGTGCCAGCGCGGACAGGGAACGGAATGGCTACACCTTC. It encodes CASADRERNGYTF.

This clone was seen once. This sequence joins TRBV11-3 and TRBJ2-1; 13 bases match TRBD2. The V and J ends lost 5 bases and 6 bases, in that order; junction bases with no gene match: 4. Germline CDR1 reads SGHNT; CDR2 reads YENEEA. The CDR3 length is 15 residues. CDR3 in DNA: TGTGCCAGCAGCCAGGGACTAGCGGGAACCAATGAGCAGTTCTTC. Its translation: CASSQGLAGTNEQFF.

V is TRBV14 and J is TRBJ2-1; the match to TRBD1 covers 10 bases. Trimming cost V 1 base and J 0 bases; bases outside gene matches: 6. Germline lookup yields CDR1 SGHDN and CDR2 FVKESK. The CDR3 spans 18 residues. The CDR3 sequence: CASSQVFWDRGSYNEQFF. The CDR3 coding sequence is TGTGCCAGCAGCCAAGTGTTCTGGGACAGGGGCTCCTACAATGAGCAGTTCTTC. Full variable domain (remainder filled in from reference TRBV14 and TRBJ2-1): EAGVTQFPSHSVIEKGQTVTLRCDPISGHDNLYWYRRVMGKEIKFLLHFVKESKQDESGMPNNRFLAERTGGTYSTLKVQPAELEDSGVYFCASSQVFWDRGSYNEQFFGPGTRLTVL.

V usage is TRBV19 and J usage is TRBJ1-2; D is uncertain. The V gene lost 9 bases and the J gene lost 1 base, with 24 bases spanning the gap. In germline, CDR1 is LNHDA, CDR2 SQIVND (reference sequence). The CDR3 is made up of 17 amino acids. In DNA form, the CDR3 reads TGTGCCAGCCTCGGCGGACTCGCAAGGCAGATTAACTATGGCTACACCTTC. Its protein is CASLGGLARQINYGYTF.

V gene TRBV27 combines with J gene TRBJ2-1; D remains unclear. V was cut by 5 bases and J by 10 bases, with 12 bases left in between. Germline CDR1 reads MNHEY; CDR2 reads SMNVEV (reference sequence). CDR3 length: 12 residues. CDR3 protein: CASSRPLEEQFF. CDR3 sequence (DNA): TGTGCCAGCAGTCGTCCCCTCGAGGAGCAGTTCTTC.

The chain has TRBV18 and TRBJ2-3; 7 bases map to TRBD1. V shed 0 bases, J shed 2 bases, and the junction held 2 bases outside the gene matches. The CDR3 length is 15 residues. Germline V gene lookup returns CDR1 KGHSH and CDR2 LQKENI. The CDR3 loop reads CASSPPGTVTDTQYF. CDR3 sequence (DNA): TGTGCCAGCTCACCACCGGGGACAGTCACAGATACGCAGTATTTT.

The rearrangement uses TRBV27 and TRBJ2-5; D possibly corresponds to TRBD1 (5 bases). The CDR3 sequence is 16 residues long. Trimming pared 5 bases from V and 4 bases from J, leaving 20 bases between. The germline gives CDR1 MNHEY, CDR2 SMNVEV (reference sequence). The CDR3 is CASSQGVLTMRETQYF. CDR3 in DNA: TGTGCCAGCAGTCAAGGGGTCTTGACAATGCGAGAGACCCAGTACTTC.

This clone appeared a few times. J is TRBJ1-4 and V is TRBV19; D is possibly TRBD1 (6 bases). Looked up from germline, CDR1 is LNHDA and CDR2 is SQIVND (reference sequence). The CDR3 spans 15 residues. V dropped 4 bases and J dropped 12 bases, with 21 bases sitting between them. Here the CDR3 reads CASSSRTGMAGELFF. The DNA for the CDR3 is TGTGCCAGTAGTAGCCGAACCGGAATGGCAGGGGAACTGTTTTTT.

The CDR3 nucleotides read TGCAGTGCTACGGACAGGGTGGAAGCTTTCTTT. The encoded protein is CSATDRVEAFF. The chain joins TRBV20-1 to TRBJ1-1; 8 nucleotides line up with TRBD1. The V gene end was trimmed by 4 bases and the J gene end by 8 bases; junction bases not matched to a gene: 3. This CDR3 spans 11 amino acids. The germline V gene encodes CDR1 DFQATT and CDR2 SNEGSKA (reference sequence).